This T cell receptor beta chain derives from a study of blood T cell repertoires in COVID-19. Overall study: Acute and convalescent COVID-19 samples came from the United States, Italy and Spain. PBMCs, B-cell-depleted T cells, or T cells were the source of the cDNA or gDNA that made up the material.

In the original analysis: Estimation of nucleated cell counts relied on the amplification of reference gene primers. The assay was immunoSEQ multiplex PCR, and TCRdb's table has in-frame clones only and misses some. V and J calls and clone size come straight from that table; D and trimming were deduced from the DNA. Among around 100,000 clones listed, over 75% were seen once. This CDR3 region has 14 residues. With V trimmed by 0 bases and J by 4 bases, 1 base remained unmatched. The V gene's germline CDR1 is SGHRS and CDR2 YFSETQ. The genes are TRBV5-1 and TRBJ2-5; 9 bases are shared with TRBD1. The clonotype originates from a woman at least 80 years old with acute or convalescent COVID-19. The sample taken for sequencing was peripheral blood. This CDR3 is CASSLGGQGETQYF. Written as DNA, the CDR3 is TGCGCCAGCAGCTTGGGGGGACAGGGAGAGACCCAGTACTTC.